The clone carrying this T cell receptor (beta chain) was seen a few times. TCR beta CDR3 regions were amplified from RNA transcripts. The HTBI primer set served for first-round RT-PCR of the TCR CDR3. Using its own MiXCR run on the multiplex PCR reads, TCRdb lists one record per CDR3 protein. Of fewer than 850,000 distinct CDR3 sequences listed, roughly a sixth are singletons. Based on clinical symptoms, serum thyroxine and TRAb, thyroid ultrasound and orbital computed tomography, diagnoses were reached. This sample was included in a study of T cells in Graves' hyperthyroidism and ophthalmopathy. The germline CDR1 and CDR2 sequences are MGHRA and YSYEKL. Trimming shortened V by 2 bases and J by 1 base, and 21 bases separated the two germline ends. The CDR3 is 18 residues long.

Sequencing used blood. V and J are TRBV4-1 and TRBJ2-7; D might be TRBD1 (5 bases). The TCR originated in a man between 50 and 59 years old with Graves' hyperthyroidism. This CDR3 reads CASSQLTRQSRRSYEQYF. DNA of the CDR3: TGCGCCAGCAGCCAACTCACCCGACAGAGTCGTAGGTCCTACGAGCAGTACTTC.